This TCR beta chain was sequenced in a study of metastatic and nonmetastatic thyroid tumors. Looking at the study overall: The authors compared repertoires across blood and tumor or nodule tissue from malignant and benign thyroid patients.

Study-wide results and limits: In both blood and tumor samples, TCR beta diversity was reported significantly higher for malignant than benign nodules.

V was clipped by 0 bases and J by 6 bases, with 14 bases between them. The CDR3 sequence is 15 residues long. Germline CDR1 GTSNPN, CDR2 SVGIG (reference sequence). Thyroid surgery was performed in patients who had received no treatment beforehand. This clone was seen a single time. Its antigen is undetermined. MiXCR reprocessed the PCR reads for TCRdb. In the table there are 9,500 to 13,000 clones, approximately 33% of which are singletons. The genes are TRBV30 and TRBJ1-4; D unresolved. Sequencing input: tumor tissue. The receptor was isolated from a female donor with papillary thyroid cancer or a benign thyroid nodule (not recorded which). Some clones in this sample may be carry-over from other donors' samples. The CDR3 bases are TGTGCCTGGAGTGTCCCTGGCGTGCCACATGAAAAACTGTTTTTT. The encoded protein is CAWSVPGVPHEKLFF.